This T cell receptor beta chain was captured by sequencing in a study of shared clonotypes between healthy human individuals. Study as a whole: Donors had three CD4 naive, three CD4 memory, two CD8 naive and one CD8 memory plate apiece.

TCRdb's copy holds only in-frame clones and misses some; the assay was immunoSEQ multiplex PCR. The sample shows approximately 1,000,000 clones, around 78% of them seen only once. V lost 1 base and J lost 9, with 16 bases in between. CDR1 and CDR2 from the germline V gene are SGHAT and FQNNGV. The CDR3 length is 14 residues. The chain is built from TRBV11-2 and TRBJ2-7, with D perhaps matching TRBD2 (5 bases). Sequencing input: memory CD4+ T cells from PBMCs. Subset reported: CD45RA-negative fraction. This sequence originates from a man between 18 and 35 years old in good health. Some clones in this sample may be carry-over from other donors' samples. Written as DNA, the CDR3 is TGTGCCAGCAGCTTAGGGTCCAGAGGTAGCGCGCAGTACTTC. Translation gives CASSLGSRGSAQYF.